The entry below describes one T cell receptor (beta chain). Germline-derived CDR1 and CDR2 are MGHDK and SYGVNS. The CDR3 is 13 residues long. Trimming left V 2 bases short and J 8 bases short, with 12 bases between. Per the original methods: Estimation of nucleated cell counts relied on the amplification of reference gene primers. Repertoires were generated with immunoSEQ multiplex PCR, while TCRdb's copy carries only in-frame clones and drops some. V and J calls and clone size come straight from that table; D and trimming were deduced from the DNA. The repertoire consists of hundreds of thousands of clones, with 70% to 90% occurring once and the leading ten covering around 4.2%. The data derive from a study of blood T cell repertoires in COVID-19. At the level of the study: The United States, Italy and Spain were the sources of the acute and convalescent COVID-19 samples. Sources were T cells, B-cell-depleted T cells, or PBMCs; the material itself was cDNA or gDNA.

The sequence was obtained from a woman in her 50s with active or convalescent COVID-19. Sequencing was carried out using peripheral blood. The rearrangement uses TRBV25-1 and TRBJ1-2, with D uncertain. CDR3 loop: CASSEPYAKGYTF. CDR3 nucleotide sequence: TGTGCCAGCAGTGAACCCTACGCCAAAGGCTACACCTTC.